The present T cell receptor (beta chain) was sequenced within a study of blood T cell repertoires in COVID-19. Background on the study: Samples representing acute and convalescent COVID-19 were sourced from the United States, Italy and Spain. Sample material is recorded as cDNA or gDNA derived from T cells, B-cell-depleted T cells, or PBMCs.

This CDR3 comprises 15 residues. Germline V gene sequence: CDR1 LNHDA, CDR2 SQIVND (reference sequence). Trimming pared 4 bases from V and 4 bases from J, leaving 14 bases between. In the authors' methods: From reference gene primer amplification, estimates of nucleated cell counts were derived. The data were produced by immunoSEQ multiplex PCR, yet TCRdb's version contains in-frame clones alone and is incomplete. D and trimming were read from the DNA, whereas the V and J calls and clone size are those reported in that table. The sample lists 90,000 or so clones, nearly 90% occurring once. Sequencing input: peripheral blood. The sequence derives from an elderly woman with active COVID-19. The chain employs TRBV19 and TRBJ2-1; TRBD1 might be the D (5 bases). CDR3 protein: CASSRGFIGYNEQFF. The CDR3 DNA is TGTGCCAGTAGTAGGGGCTTCATCGGGTACAATGAGCAGTTCTTC.